One and the same sample provided the 30 T cell receptor beta chains below, sequenced in a study of blood T cell repertoires in COVID-19. Assay: immunoSEQ multiplex PCR; the TCRdb copy retains only in-frame clones and omits some. The sample yields around 270,000 clones, about 83% seen once. Sequencing used peripheral blood. The receptors originated from a woman in her forties who had recovered from COVID-19.

This chain links TRBV28 with TRBJ2-1, with a weak D call TRBD1 (6 bases). The CDR3 runs to 15 residues. V was shortened by 6 bases and J by 2 bases, with 14 bases between the two germline ends. CDR1 and CDR2 from the germline V gene are MDHEN and SYDVKM. CDR3 sequence reads: CASSQGHGPYNEQFF. The DNA of the CDR3 is TGTGCCAGCAGCCAGGGACACGGGCCCTACAATGAGCAGTTCTTC. The variable domain in full, with the rest retrieved from reference TRBV28 and TRBJ2-1, is DVKVTQSSRYLVKRTGEKVFLECVQDMDHENMFWYRQDPGLGLRLIYFSYDVKMKEKGDIPEGYSVSREKKERFSLILESASTNQTSMYLCASSQGHGPYNEQFFGPGTRLTVL.

V usage is TRBV19 and J usage is TRBJ2-5; 7 bases fit TRBD1. The trim removed 4 bases at V and 2 bases at J, leaving 7 bases unmatched. This CDR3 region has 15 residues. The germline V gene encodes CDR1 LNHDA and CDR2 SQIVND (reference sequence). The CDR3 DNA is TGTGCCAGTAGTAGGAGGACAGGTGATCAAGAGACCCAGTACTTC. Protein: CASSRRTGDQETQYF.

Points on this clone: The same CDR3 also results from other DNA sequences found in this sample. V is TRBV6-1 and J is TRBJ1-2; D call uncertain. The length of the CDR3 is 11 residues. Trimming stripped 2 bases from V and 7 bases from J, with 5 bases between. From germline, CDR1 is MNHNS and CDR2 SASEGT. This CDR3 is CASSESLGYTF. The CDR3 DNA reads as TGTGCCAGCAGTGAATCCCTTGGCTACACCTTC.

The CDR3 here is CATSRETGDYNEQFF. CDR3 nucleotide sequence: TGTGCCACCAGCAGAGAAACAGGGGACTACAATGAGCAGTTCTTC. V usage is TRBV15 and J usage is TRBJ2-1; 7 bases match TRBD1. The CDR3 is made up of 15 amino acids. From germline, CDR1 is LNHNV and CDR2 YYDKDF (reference sequence). The junction had 2 bases not matched to a gene; V was cut back by 0 bases and J by 3 bases.

The CDR3 region is CASSLWVEGYTF. The CDR3 DNA reads as TGTGCCAGCAGCTTATGGGTGGAGGGCTACACCTTC. The chain employs TRBV7-9 and TRBJ1-2; no definite D call. CDR1 is SEHNR, CDR2 FQNEAQ, per germline (reference sequence). The CDR3 has 12 amino acids. V gave up 2 bases and J gave up 8 bases, with 9 bases separating them. Drawing the rest from reference TRBV7-9 and TRBJ1-2, the complete variable domain is DTGVSQNPRHKITKRGQNVTFRCDPISEHNRLYWYRQTLGQGPEFLTYFQNEAQLEKSRLLSDRFSAERPKGSFSTLEIQRTEQGDSAMYLCASSLWVEGYTFGSGTRLTVV.

This clone was detected once. The chain carries TRBV27 and TRBJ1-6; a weak D match, TRBD1 (6 bases). This CDR3 region has 15 residues. In germline, CDR1 is MNHEY, CDR2 SMNVEV (reference sequence). Between the trimmed V and J ends, which lost 2 bases and 2 bases, there was a span of 7 bases. CDR3 bases: TGTGCCAGCAGTTTAGGGGGCACCTATAATTCACCCCTCCACTTT. Amino acid sequence: CASSLGGTYNSPLHF.

The rearrangement uses TRBV7-6 and TRBJ2-1; 8 nucleotides agree with TRBD2. Germline lookup yields CDR1 SGHVS and CDR2 FNYEAQ. The ends lost 2 bases at V and 8 bases at J; junction bases unmatched: 8. This CDR3 contains 15 residues. CDR3 DNA: TGTGCCAGCAGCTTAAGGAGCGGGGGTGGGGATGAGCAGTTCTTC. Its protein is CASSLRSGGGDEQFF.

The chain carries TRBV28 and TRBJ1-1, with D hard to call. Germline V gene lookup returns CDR1 MDHEN and CDR2 SYDVKM. V was pared by 3 bases and J by 6 bases, with 8 bases between. The CDR3 runs 12 residues. The CDR3, as DNA: TGTGCCAGCAGTTTTGCAGGTGCTGAAGCTTTCTTT. Amino acids: CASSFAGAEAFF.

The chain combines TRBV27 with TRBJ2-4, with D perhaps matching TRBD1 (6 bases). V was shortened by 2 bases and J by 1 base, with 15 bases between the two germline ends. This CDR3 comprises 17 residues. CDR1 is MNHEY and CDR2 is SMNVEV in the germline V gene (reference sequence). CDR3 in amino acids: CASSLNWGLAAKNIQYF. The CDR3 DNA reads as TGTGCCAGCAGTTTAAATTGGGGGCTCGCGGCCAAAAACATTCAGTACTTC.

This sequence joins TRBV7-8 and TRBJ2-7; 9 bases match TRBD1. Germline lookup yields CDR1 SGHVS and CDR2 FQNEAQ. This CDR3 comprises 13 residues. Germline trimming cut 5 bases from V and 6 bases from J; bases unmatched to any gene: 5. The CDR3 DNA sequence: TGTGCCAGCAGCATGGACAGGGGAGGCGAGCAGTACTTC. Its protein product is CASSMDRGGEQYF.

The rearrangement joins TRBV24-1 to TRBJ2-3; TRBD2 agrees at 8 bases. V was clipped by 3 bases and J by 2 bases; unmatched bases: 6. Germline CDR1 and CDR2: KGHDR and SFDVKD. This CDR3 contains 16 residues. This chain's CDR3 is CATSDPTSGLTDTQYF. The CDR3 DNA sequence: TGTGCCACCAGTGATCCTACTAGCGGACTCACAGATACGCAGTATTTT.

The chain uses TRBV9 and TRBJ2-1; TRBD2 matches 8 bases. Germline V lookup: CDR1 SGDLS, CDR2 YYNGEE. The J segment lost 2 bases and the V segment lost 2 bases, leaving 6 bases of the junction unmatched. The CDR3 is 16 amino acids. Here the CDR3 DNA reads TGTGCCAGCAGCGTGATGCGGGGGGCCACCTACAATGAGCAGTTCTTC. Protein sequence: CASSVMRGATYNEQFF.

The sample holds a few counts of this clone. The rearrangement links TRBV24-1 to TRBJ2-7; possible D gene TRBD1, 6 bases. The CDR3 loop spans 15 amino acids. Trimming removed 4 bases from V and 1 base from J, with 13 bases in between. Germline CDR1 and CDR2: KGHDR and SFDVKD. The CDR3 bases are TGTGCCACCAGTGAGGCAGGGGAAAGGTCCTACGAGCAGTACTTC. Encoded protein: CATSEAGERSYEQYF.

This chain connects TRBV30 to TRBJ1-6; no clear D gene. Trimming took 0 bases from V and 12 from J, leaving 9 bases between them. Germline V lookup: CDR1 GTSNPN, CDR2 SVGIG (reference sequence). The CDR3 sequence is 12 residues long. The CDR3 DNA follows: TGTGCCTGGAGTGTTCGCGGGGTACCCCTCCACTTT. Amino acid sequence: CAWSVRGVPLHF.

J is TRBJ1-2 and V is TRBV11-3; no firm D call. The CDR3 extends over 13 amino acids. Germline assignment: CDR1 SGHNT and CDR2 YENEEA. Trimming pared 3 bases from V and 2 bases from J, leaving 7 bases between. The DNA of the CDR3 is TGTGCCAGCAGCTTGGGCAGCAACTATGGCTACACCTTC. This codes for CASSLGSNYGYTF.

The sample holds one count of this clone. This chain uses TRBV5-6 with TRBJ2-3; 7 bases fit TRBD2. The CDR3 is made up of 14 amino acids. J lost 5 bases, V lost 1 base, and 4 bases had no gene match. CDR1 SGHDT and CDR2 YYEEEE come from the germline V gene. The CDR3 spells CASSLWSSGDTQYF. The CDR3 coding sequence is TGTGCCAGCAGCTTGTGGTCTAGCGGAGATACGCAGTATTTT.

Written as DNA, the CDR3 is TGTGCCAGCAGTTTCTCCGGGTTCGGTACAGATACGCAGTATTTT. It codes for CASSFSGFGTDTQYF. This chain links TRBV27 with TRBJ2-3; D uncertain. Germline assignment: CDR1 MNHEY and CDR2 SMNVEV (reference sequence). Trimming pared 3 bases from V and 3 bases from J, leaving 13 bases between. CDR3 size: 15 residues.

The chain combines TRBV7-9 with TRBJ2-7; D perhaps matches TRBD1 (6 bases). The CDR3 has 12 residues. Trimming took 3 bases from V and 12 from J, leaving 15 bases between them. Germline CDR1 reads SEHNR; CDR2 reads FQNEAQ (reference sequence). The CDR3: CASSLSGTPLYF. DNA of the CDR3: TGTGCCAGCAGCTTGTCCGGGACACCCTTGTACTTC.

The CDR3 DNA follows: TGTGCCAGCAGAGGGACAGGGACGGAGACCCAGTACTTC. As protein: CASRGTGTETQYF. The V gene is TRBV7-9, the J gene TRBJ2-5; 9 bases align to TRBD1. With V trimmed by 6 bases and J by 5 bases, 4 bases remained unmatched. The CDR3 loop spans 13 amino acids. CDR1 and CDR2 from the germline V gene are SEHNR and FQNEAQ (reference sequence).

The V gene is TRBV10-3, the J gene TRBJ2-7; a weak D match, TRBD1 (6 bases). This CDR3 spans 14 amino acids. Trimming left V 3 bases short and J 5 bases short, with 14 bases between. Germline lookup yields CDR1 ENHRY and CDR2 SYGVKD. The CDR3 loop reads CAISDRGSQDEQYF. The DNA for the CDR3 is TGTGCCATCAGTGACAGGGGATCTCAAGACGAGCAGTACTTC.

The chain employs TRBV7-9 and TRBJ1-2; a possible D gene is TRBD1 (6 bases). Germline V lookup: CDR1 SEHNR, CDR2 FQNEAQ (reference sequence). This CDR3 contains 13 residues. Trimming took 5 bases from V and 6 from J, leaving 13 bases between them. As DNA, the CDR3 is TGTGCCAGCAGCAGGGGGATGGCGGATGGCTACACCTTC. Protein sequence: CASSRGMADGYTF. Variable domain in full (rest from reference TRBV7-9 and TRBJ1-2): DTGVSQNPRHKITKRGQNVTFRCDPISEHNRLYWYRQTLGQGPEFLTYFQNEAQLEKSRLLSDRFSAERPKGSFSTLEIQRTEQGDSAMYLCASSRGMADGYTFGSGTRLTVV.

This chain links TRBV11-3 with TRBJ2-2; 8 nucleotides align to TRBD2. V was pared by 4 bases and J by 1 base, with 14 bases of the junction left unmatched. Germline assignment: CDR1 SGHNT and CDR2 YENEEA. This CDR3 contains 19 residues. In DNA form, the CDR3 reads TGTGCCAGCAGCTCCGGAACTAGCGGAGCTGCCAAGAACACCGGGGAGCTGTTTTTT. It encodes CASSSGTSGAAKNTGELFF. The full variable domain, rest sourced from reference TRBV11-3 and TRBJ2-2, is EAGVVQSPRYKIIEKKQPVAFWCNPISGHNTLYWYLQNLGQGPELLIRYENEEAVDDSQLPKDRFSAERLKGVDSTLKIQPAELGDSAVYLCASSSGTSGAAKNTGELFFGEGSRLTVL.

This sequence joins TRBV6-5 and TRBJ2-7; tentative D call: TRBD1 (6 bases). This CDR3 region has 12 residues. Trimming stripped 6 bases from V and 5 bases from J, with 11 bases between. The V gene's germline CDR1 is MNHEY and CDR2 SVGAGI. CDR3 amino acids: CASRDSRNEQYF. The CDR3, as DNA: TGTGCCAGCAGGGACAGCAGGAACGAGCAGTACTTC.

CDR3 amino acids: CASSDWDRGSGNTIYF. CDR3 coding DNA: TGTGCCAGCAGTGACTGGGACAGGGGCTCTGGAAACACCATATATTTT. This chain connects TRBV6-6 to TRBJ1-3, with 10 nucleotides matching TRBD1. The germline V gene has CDR1 MNHNY and CDR2 SVGAGI (reference sequence). This CDR3 region has 16 residues. With V trimmed by 5 bases and J by 0 bases, 4 bases remained unmatched.

The gene calls are TRBV6-5 and TRBJ1-2, with D uncertain. The ends were cut back, 0 bases at V and 5 bases at J, with 13 bases in the middle. Germline-derived CDR1 and CDR2 are MNHEY and SVGAGI. The CDR3 is 15 residues long. Here the CDR3 DNA reads TGTGCCAGCAGTTACTCGTGGCAGTCGGGGTATGGCTACACCTTC. This codes for CASSYSWQSGYGYTF.

V is TRBV28 and J is TRBJ1-6, with a weak D call TRBD1 (5 bases). CDR1 is MDHEN, CDR2 SYDVKM, per germline. V was trimmed by 3 bases and J by 5 bases, leaving 11 bases between them. There are 15 residues in the CDR3. The CDR3 loop reads CASSFGGGNNSPLHF. For the CDR3, the DNA is TGTGCCAGCAGTTTTGGGGGGGGAAATAATTCACCCCTCCACTTT.

The CDR3 DNA reads as TGTGCCAGCAGCCAAGATCCCACAACTATAGCGGGGGCCACCACAGATACGCAGTATTTT. As protein: CASSQDPTTIAGATTDTQYF. The V gene is TRBV3-1 (or the pseudogene TRBV3-2), the J gene TRBJ2-3; TRBD2 matches at 9 bases. Germline values: CDR1 LGHDT, CDR2 YNNKEL (reference sequence). J was trimmed by 2 bases and V by 0 bases; bases with no gene match: 15. The CDR3 loop spans 20 amino acids.

The chain links TRBV30 to TRBJ2-1; the D gene is possibly TRBD1 (6 bases). V was clipped by 2 bases and J by 3 bases, with 11 bases between them. CDR1 and CDR2 from the germline V gene are GTSNPN and SVGIG (reference sequence). The CDR3 has 14 amino acids. For the CDR3, the DNA is TGTGCCTGGAGTCGGGACACCAGCTACAATGAGCAGTTCTTC. This gives the protein CAWSRDTSYNEQFF. Combining the CDR3 with reference TRBV30 and TRBJ2-1 gives the whole variable domain SQTIHQWPATLVQPVGSPLSLECTVEGTSNPNLYWYRQAAGRGLQLLFYSVGIGQISSEVPQNLSASRPQDRQFILSSKKLLLSDSGFYLCAWSRDTSYNEQFFGPGTRLTVL.

This clone was seen a single time. J is TRBJ2-1 and V is TRBV11-2, with TRBD1 as a possible D gene (6 bases). Per the germline V gene, CDR1 is SGHAT and CDR2 is FQNNGV. Between the trimmed V and J ends, which lost 1 base and 8 bases, there was a span of 12 bases. This CDR3 has 14 residues. CDR3 nucleotides: TGTGCCAGCAGCTTAGTGGGGGCCGGGTATGAGCAGTTCTTC. Residues: CASSLVGAGYEQFF.

This rearrangement joins TRBV7-2 to TRBJ2-7, with 8 positions matching TRBD1. Trimming took 5 bases from V and 2 from J; bases not matched to a gene: 5. The length of the CDR3 is 14 residues. CDR1 is SGHTA, CDR2 FQGNSA, per germline. CDR3 in DNA: TGTGCCAGCAGCCCGCGGACAGGGACCTACGAGCAGTACTTC. Translating it yields CASSPRTGTYEQYF.